This T cell receptor (beta chain) was captured by sequencing in a study of T cell changes during pregnancy in multiple sclerosis. CDR3 length: 13 residues. Trimming removed 3 bases from V and 2 bases from J, with 4 bases in between. CDR1 and CDR2 (germline): MRHNA, SNTAGT. The method was immunoSEQ multiplex PCR; TCRdb's version includes in-frame clones alone and lacks a portion of them. The repertoire has some 71,000 clones, about nine tenths of them found once; the top ten carry 1.4%. The source of this sequence is a female donor with multiple sclerosis, enrolled in a pregnancy study. The material sequenced was peripheral blood, taken in the third trimester of pregnancy. This chain connects TRBV6-4 to TRBJ2-2; D remains unclear. This CDR3 is CASSETNTGELFF. DNA for the CDR3: TGTGCCAGCAGTGAGACAAACACCGGGGAGCTGTTTTTT.